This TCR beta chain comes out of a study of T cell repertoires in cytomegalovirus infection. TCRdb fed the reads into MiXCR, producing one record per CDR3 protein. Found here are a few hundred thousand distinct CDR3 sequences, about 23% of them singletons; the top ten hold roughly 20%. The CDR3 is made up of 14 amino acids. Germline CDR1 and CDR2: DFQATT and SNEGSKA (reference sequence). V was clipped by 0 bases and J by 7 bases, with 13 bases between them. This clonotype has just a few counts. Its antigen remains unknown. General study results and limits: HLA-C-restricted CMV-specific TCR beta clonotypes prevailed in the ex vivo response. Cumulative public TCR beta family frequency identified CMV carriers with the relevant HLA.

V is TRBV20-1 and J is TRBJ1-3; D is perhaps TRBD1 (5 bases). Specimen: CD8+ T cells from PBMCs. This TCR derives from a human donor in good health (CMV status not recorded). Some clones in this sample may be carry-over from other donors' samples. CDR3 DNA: TGCAGTGCTAGAGATGACGACAGTTTCAACACCATATATTTT. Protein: CSARDDDSFNTIYF.